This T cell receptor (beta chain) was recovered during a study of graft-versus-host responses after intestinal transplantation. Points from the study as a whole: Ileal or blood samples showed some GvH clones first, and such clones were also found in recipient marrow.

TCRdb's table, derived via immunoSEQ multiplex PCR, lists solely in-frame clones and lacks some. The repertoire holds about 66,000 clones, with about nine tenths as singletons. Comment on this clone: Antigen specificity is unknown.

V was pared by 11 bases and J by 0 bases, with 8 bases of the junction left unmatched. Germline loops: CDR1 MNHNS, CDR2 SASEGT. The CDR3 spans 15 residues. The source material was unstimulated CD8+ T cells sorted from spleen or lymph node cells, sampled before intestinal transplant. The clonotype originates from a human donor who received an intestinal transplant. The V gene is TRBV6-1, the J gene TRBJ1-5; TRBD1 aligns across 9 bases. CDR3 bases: TGTGCCTGCCTAGGGGACAGGGTTAGCAATCAGCCCCAGCATTTT. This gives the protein CACLGDRVSNQPQHF.